The entry below describes one T cell receptor beta chain. The data were taken from a study of blood T cell repertoires in COVID-19. Overall study: Samples came from the United States, Italy and Spain, spanning acute and convalescent COVID-19. T cells, B-cell-depleted T cells, or PBMCs supplied cDNA or gDNA.

Assay: immunoSEQ multiplex PCR; the TCRdb copy retains only in-frame clones and omits some. The sample consists of about 69,000 clones, roughly 80% of them appearing once. The CDR3 has 15 residues. J was trimmed by 7 bases and V by 0 bases; bases with no gene match: 5. From germline, CDR1 is MNHNS and CDR2 SASEGT. This chain connects TRBV6-1 to TRBJ1-4, with 7 positions matching TRBD1. The TCR comes from an elderly woman with acute or convalescent COVID-19. The sample taken for sequencing was peripheral blood. CDR3 bases: TGTGCCAGCAGTGAAGCGGACAGGTTAGGTGAAAAACTGTTTTTT. Encoded protein: CASSEADRLGEKLFF.